This T cell receptor beta chain was identified in a study of cytomegalovirus exposure and HLA in healthy donors. The CDR3 is 15 amino acids. V shed 2 bases and J shed 2 bases, with 10 bases lying between them. Per the germline V gene, CDR1 is MNHNS and CDR2 is SASEGT. The PCR used 60 Vbeta and 13 Jbeta primers. Generated by immunoSEQ multiplex PCR, the TCRdb table keeps only in-frame clones and is missing some. This table has around 150,000 clones, over 75% appearing once. Whole-study findings and limits: The presence/absence work took it that sequencing depth was about the same across donors. Sequencing had likely introduced a cluster of highly shared sequence variants as an artifact.

In this sample, this clone turned up a few times. What it binds is not known. This TCR was recovered from a woman under 30 in good health and CMV-seronegative. V usage is TRBV6-1 and J usage is TRBJ1-5, with D possibly matching TRBD1 (6 bases). Sequenced material: PBMCs. CDR3 sequence reads: CASSEWGPGNQPQHF. CDR3 in DNA: TGTGCCAGCAGTGAATGGGGGCCAGGCAATCAGCCCCAGCATTTT.